The 13 T cell receptor beta chains below were found in one sample sequenced in a study of Ad26.COV2.S vaccination and SARS-CoV-2 variants. Assay used: immunoSEQ multiplex PCR; TCRdb lists only in-frame clones, some missing. The sample includes 200,000 to 300,000 clones, roughly 85% seen only once; the top ten take roughly 3%. As for treatment: some 19 received Ad26.COV2.S at low or high dose, single or two shots; 5 received placebo; per-sample allocation not given. Specimen acquisition occurred on day 63 following the initial vaccine or placebo injection. Here the sequenced sample was peripheral blood, taken in a trial of Ad26.COV2.S vaccine versus placebo. These receptors all stem from a person between 18 and 59 years old who received the Ad26.COV2.S COVID-19 vaccine or a placebo.

The chain employs TRBV4-2 and TRBJ2-3; 16 bases match TRBD2. CDR1 is LGHNA and CDR2 is YNFKEQ in the germline V gene. The CDR3 runs 16 residues. V was pared by 4 bases and J by 5 bases, with 3 bases of the junction left unmatched. CDR3 sequence reads: CASSPGLAGGKDTQYF. Written as DNA, the CDR3 is TGTGCCAGCAGCCCGGGACTAGCGGGAGGGAAAGATACGCAGTATTTT.

The gene calls are TRBV19 and TRBJ1-5; D uncertain. Trimming took off 3 bases at V and 12 bases at J, with 15 bases between the two ends. The CDR3 runs to 13 residues. Germline lookup yields CDR1 LNHDA and CDR2 SQIVND (reference sequence). CDR3 in DNA: TGTGCCAGTAGTATTGATGGGAGTGCGCACCAGCATTTT. Translation: CASSIDGSAHQHF.

Here the CDR3 reads CASSPRTGLKNTEAFF. CDR3 bases: TGTGCCAGCAGCCCCAGAACAGGGTTGAAGAACACTGAAGCTTTCTTT. This chain links TRBV5-4 with TRBJ1-1; maybe TRBD1 (6 bases). The germline CDR1 and CDR2 sequences are SGHNT and YYREEE (reference sequence). V was pared by 4 bases and J by 1 base, with 17 bases between. The CDR3 runs 16 residues.

This clone was found a few times. This rearrangement joins TRBV27 to TRBJ1-5, with D perhaps matching TRBD1 (5 bases). CDR3 length: 14 amino acids. The germline V gene has CDR1 MNHEY and CDR2 SMNVEV (reference sequence). Trimming took 2 bases from V and 4 from J, leaving 9 bases between them. The CDR3 DNA reads TGTGCCAGCAGTTTACAGGGAAGGAATCAGCCCCAGCATTTT. It translates to CASSLQGRNQPQHF.

The rearrangement joins TRBV12-3 or TRBV12-4 to TRBJ2-7; D is unresolved. Trimming took 4 bases from V and 0 from J, leaving 4 bases between them. The CDR3 spans 12 residues. As DNA, the CDR3 is TGTGCCAGCAGTTCCCCCTCCTACGAGCAGTACTTC. This codes for CASSSPSYEQYF.

The chain carries TRBV4-2 and TRBJ1-4, with TRBD1 matching 9 bases. The J segment lost 5 bases and the V segment lost 4 bases, leaving 5 bases of the junction unmatched. The CDR3 length is 15 residues. CDR1 and CDR2 from the germline V gene are LGHNA and YNFKEQ. The chain's CDR3 is CASSRDGTGNEKLFF. The CDR3 DNA follows: TGTGCCAGCAGCCGAGACGGGACAGGGAATGAAAAACTGTTTTTT.

A few counts support this clone. V is TRBV27 and J is TRBJ1-6; D unresolved. CDR3 length: 15 residues. Germline CDR1 MNHEY, CDR2 SMNVEV (reference sequence). V lost 5 bases and J lost 7, with 15 bases in between. For the CDR3, the DNA is TGTGCCAGCAGTATACGACCCGCAACGAATTCACCCCTCCACTTT. Residues: CASSIRPATNSPLHF.

This clone appeared once. This chain links TRBV10-3 with TRBJ2-5, with TRBD1 matching over 7 bases. The CDR3 has 14 amino acids. Germline V gene lookup returns CDR1 ENHRY and CDR2 SYGVKD. Germline trimming cut 0 bases from V and 8 bases from J; bases unmatched to any gene: 6. The chain's CDR3 is CAISESGTVRTQYF. The CDR3 nucleotides are TGTGCCATCAGTGAGTCCGGGACAGTGCGAACCCAGTACTTC.

The chain links TRBV6-5 to TRBJ1-2; no clear D gene. V lost 7 bases to trimming and J lost 8 bases, with 8 bases between them. Germline CDR1 and CDR2: MNHEY and SVGAGI. The CDR3 runs 10 residues. DNA for the CDR3: TGTGCCAGCACCCTCCGAGGCTACACCTTC. This gives the protein CASTLRGYTF.

The J gene is TRBJ2-2, the V gene TRBV11-2; TRBD1 aligns across 8 bases. After removal of 2 bases from V and 6 bases from J, the junction contained 8 bases not matched to a gene. The CDR3 is 16 amino acids. From germline, CDR1 is SGHAT and CDR2 FQNNGV. CDR3 bases: TGTGCCAGCAGCTTAACCCCGGACAGGGCCTCCGGGGAGCTGTTTTTT. This encodes CASSLTPDRASGELFF.

The chain uses TRBV6-2 or TRBV6-3 and TRBJ2-5; 10 bases are a match to TRBD1. The CDR3 length is 14 residues. V lost 5 bases, J lost 5 bases, and 5 bases stayed unmatched. The germline gives CDR1 MNHEY, CDR2 SVGEGT. For the CDR3, the DNA is TGTGCCAGCAGTCGACAGGGGGCAGGGGAGACCCAGTACTTC. Protein sequence: CASSRQGAGETQYF.

The chain combines TRBV18 with TRBJ2-5, with 8 bases lining up with TRBD2. The CDR3 has 14 residues. V trimming: 2 bases; J trimming: 7 bases; junction bases outside the gene matches: 6. CDR1 is KGHSH, CDR2 LQKENI, per germline. The CDR3 loop is CASSPGSAGGTQYF. DNA for the CDR3: TGTGCCAGCTCACCAGGCTCGGCGGGGGGGACCCAGTACTTC.

The chain carries TRBV12-3 or TRBV12-4 and TRBJ2-2; D may be TRBD2 (6 bases). Trimming cost V 6 bases and J 4 bases, with 6 bases left between them. The length of the CDR3 is 12 residues. The CDR3 spells CASRTSTGELFF. CDR3 coding DNA: TGTGCCAGCAGGACTAGCACCGGGGAGCTGTTTTTT.